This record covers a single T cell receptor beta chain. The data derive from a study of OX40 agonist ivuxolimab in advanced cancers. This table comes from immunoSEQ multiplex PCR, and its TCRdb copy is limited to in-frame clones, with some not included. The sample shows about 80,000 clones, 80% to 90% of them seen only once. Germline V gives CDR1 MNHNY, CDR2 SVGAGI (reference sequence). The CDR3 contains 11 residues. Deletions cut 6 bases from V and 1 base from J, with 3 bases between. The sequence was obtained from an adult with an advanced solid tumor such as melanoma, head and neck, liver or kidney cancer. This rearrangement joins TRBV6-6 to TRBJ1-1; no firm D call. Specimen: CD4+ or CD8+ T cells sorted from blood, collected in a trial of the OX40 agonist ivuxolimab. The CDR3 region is CASRENTEAFF. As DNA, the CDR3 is TGTGCCAGCAGGGAGAACACTGAAGCTTTCTTT.